This T cell receptor beta chain was found in a study of T cells in Graves' hyperthyroidism and ophthalmopathy. Overall study: Blood was drawn when the patient was first diagnosed and still untreated. Regarding the study as a whole: Ophthalmopathy got predicted by the model a median about six months before its onset. Most thyroid clonotypes expanded above 0.001 were also detected in blood.

PBMCs were collected from an approximately 9.4 ml volume of fresh peripheral blood. The CDR3 consists of 12 residues. J lost 8 bases, V lost 3 bases, and 3 bases had no gene match. Germline V gene sequence: CDR1 SGHTS, CDR2 YDEGEE. The source material, RNA transcripts, was used to amplify TCR beta CDR3 regions. During a first-round RT-PCR of the TCR CDR3, the HTBI primer set was used. TCRdb passed the multiplex PCR reads through MiXCR, listing each CDR3 protein once. The table lists around 450,000 distinct CDR3 sequences, roughly an eighth of them singletons. This clonotype was detected ten times or more. Its target is unknown.

This clonotype was obtained from a woman aged 18 to 35 with Graves' hyperthyroidism. This rearrangement joins TRBV5-8 to TRBJ1-2; the match to TRBD1 covers 8 bases. Sequencing was done on a sample of blood. Here the CDR3 reads CASSWTGRGYTF. DNA of the CDR3: TGTGCCAGCAGCTGGACAGGGCGCGGCTACACCTTC.